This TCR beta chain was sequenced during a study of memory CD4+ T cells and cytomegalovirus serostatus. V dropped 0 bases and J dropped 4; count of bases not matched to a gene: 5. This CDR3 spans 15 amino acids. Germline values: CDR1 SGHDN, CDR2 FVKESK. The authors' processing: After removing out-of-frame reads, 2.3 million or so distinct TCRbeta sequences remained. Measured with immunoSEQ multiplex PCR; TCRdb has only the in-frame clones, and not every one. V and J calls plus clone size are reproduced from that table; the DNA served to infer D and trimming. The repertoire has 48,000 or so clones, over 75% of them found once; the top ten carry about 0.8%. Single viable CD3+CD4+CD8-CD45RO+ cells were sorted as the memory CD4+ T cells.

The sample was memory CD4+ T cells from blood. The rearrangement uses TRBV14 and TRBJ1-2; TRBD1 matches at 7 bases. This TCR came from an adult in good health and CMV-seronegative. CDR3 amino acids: CASSQEGQGVYGYTF. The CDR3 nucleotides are TGTGCCAGCAGCCAAGAAGGCCAGGGGGTCTATGGCTACACCTTC.